What follows describes a single TCR beta chain. The antigen remains undetermined. This sample is part of a study of T cell repertoires in cytomegalovirus infection. Study-level background: Shared public TCR beta signatures pointed to both CMV infection and a matching HLA type.

Findings and limits, study-wide: Dominant in the ex vivo response were TCR beta clonotypes restricted by HLA-C and specific for CMV. Accumulated public TCR beta family frequency recognized individuals carrying CMV together with the relevant HLA.

V gave up 4 bases and J gave up 6 bases; unmatched junction bases: 14. The CDR3 contains 17 residues. Germline V CDR1 and CDR2: SGHTA, FQGNSA. TCRdb re-called the reads with MiXCR, one entry per CDR3 protein. This table holds approximately 50,000 distinct CDR3 sequences, about a fifth found once. The source of this sequence is a human donor in good health (CMV status not recorded). Some clones in this sample may be carry-over from other donors' samples. The V gene is TRBV7-2, the J gene TRBJ1-5; 8 bases align to TRBD1. Sequencing was performed on CD8+ T cells from cultured PBMCs, taken from culture after CMV antigen stimulation. In DNA form, the CDR3 reads TGTGCCAGCAGCTGGACAGGGCCCCAGGGTAGGAGTCAGCCCCAGCATTTT. Protein: CASSWTGPQGRSQPQHF.